What follows is one TCR beta chain and its context. Its target is not known. This specimen belongs to a study of PD-1 blockade in classical Hodgkin lymphoma. Study context: Nivolumab dosing for patients was 3 mg/kg, administered intravenously every 2 weeks.

The CDR3 is made up of 15 amino acids. V was pared by 6 bases and J by 1 base, with 10 bases between. Germline CDR1 reads MDHEN; CDR2 reads SYDVKM. Time point noted: cycle 4 day 1 (C4D1), after around six weeks of nivolumab. All the patients suffered relapse after autologous stem cell transplantation, and brentuximab vedotin exposure differed. Findings of the study overall: Healthy donors were reported to have higher baseline TCR diversity than newly diagnosed patients. With respect to the repertoire differences, their causes, possibly disease activity or prior therapy, remain undefined.

TCRdb's copy holds only in-frame clones and misses some; the assay was immunoSEQ multiplex PCR. The sample lists roughly 50,000 clones; roughly 89% were seen once. The J gene is TRBJ2-6, the V gene TRBV28; D is unresolved. The source was peripheral blood mononuclear cells (PBMCs), collected before the fourth cycle of nivolumab. The TCR sequence derives from a human donor with classical Hodgkin lymphoma. The CDR3 DNA reads as TGTGCCAGCAGAGAAATTGGTTCTGGGGCCAACGTCCTGACTTTC. Its translation is CASREIGSGANVLTF.